This T cell receptor (beta chain) is drawn from a study of immune heterogeneity within non-small cell lung tumors. Study summary: Of the tumors, 4 were squamous cell, 10 non-squamous, and 1 not otherwise specified.

Bulk tumor genomic DNA (600 ng per sample) served as template. Primary tumors were biopsied several times each, far apart, intraoperatively. The study cohort was described as untreated, and its members had newly diagnosed non-small cell lung cancer. They went on to have curative surgery. Individuals who provided samples were patients with newly diagnosed non-small cell lung cancer who were having surgery with curative intent. This clonotype rates as medium-sized. Germline CDR1 reads DFQATT; CDR2 reads SNEGSKA (reference sequence). J gave up 4 bases and V 2 bases, and 3 bases lay outside the gene matches. The CDR3 contains 13 residues. Amplifying TCR beta CDR3 involved multiplex PCR carried out with 32 V and 13 J primers. TCRdb reanalysed the multiplex PCR reads using MiXCR and keeps one entry per CDR3 protein. The table records about 5,700 distinct CDR3 sequences, 21% of them present only once.

The sequenced sample was lung tumor tissue. This chain joins TRBV20-1 and TRBJ1-1; TRBD1 aligns across 8 bases. This receptor was obtained from a woman aged 60-70 years with non-small cell lung cancer. The CDR3 here is CSARQGASTEAFF. The CDR3 DNA reads TGCAGTGCTAGACAGGGGGCGAGCACTGAAGCTTTCTTT.